This T cell receptor beta chain appears in the sequencing data of a study of blood T cell repertoires in COVID-19. TCRdb keeps only in-frame clones here, not all; method: immunoSEQ multiplex PCR. Among about 230,000 clones listed, 83% were seen once. The material sequenced was peripheral blood. The sequence was collected from a woman in her forties or fifties with acute or convalescent COVID-19.

CDR3 sequence (DNA): TGTGCCAGCAGCGAATGGACAGGTATAGCCAAAAACATTCAGTACTTC. This encodes CASSEWTGIAKNIQYF. The V call is TRBV11-1, the J call TRBJ2-4; the match to TRBD1 covers 7 bases. Trimming at V came to 5 bases and at J to 0 bases, leaving 7 bases not matched to a gene. Germline CDR1 is SGHAT and CDR2 is FQDESV (reference sequence). The CDR3 spans 16 residues.